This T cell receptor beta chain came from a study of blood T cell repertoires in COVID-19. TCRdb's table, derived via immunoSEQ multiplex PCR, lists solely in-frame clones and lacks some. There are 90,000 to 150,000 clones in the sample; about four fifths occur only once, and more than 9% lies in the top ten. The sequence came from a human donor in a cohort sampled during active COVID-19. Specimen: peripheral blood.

Here the CDR3 DNA reads TGTGCCAGCAGCCATAGCGGGAGAGGGGGGACCGGGGAGCTGTTTTTT. It yields the protein CASSHSGRGGTGELFF. This chain uses TRBV11-2 with TRBJ2-2; 9 bases are shared with TRBD2. Germline V CDR1 and CDR2: SGHAT, FQNNGV. The CDR3 is 16 residues long. The V segment lost 5 bases and the J segment 5 bases; nucleotides outside the gene matches: 9. The variable domain in full, completed from reference TRBV11-2 and TRBJ2-2, reads EAGVAQSPRYKIIEKRQSVAFWCNPISGHATLYWYQQILGQGPKLLIQFQNNGVVDDSQLPKDRFSAERLKGVDSTLKIQPAKLEDSAVYLCASSHSGRGGTGELFFGEGSRLTVL.